The 3 T cell receptor beta chains below come from one sample, sequenced in a study of shared clonotypes between healthy human individuals. This table comes from immunoSEQ multiplex PCR, and its TCRdb copy is limited to in-frame clones, with some not included. Of some 680,000 clones listed, about three quarters were seen once; the top ten hold around 1.8%. Sequenced material: memory CD4+ T cells sorted from blood. Subset in this sample: CD45RA-negative fraction. These receptors were taken from a woman aged 25 to 39 in good health.

This clone has just a few counts. In nucleotides, the CDR3 is TGTGCCAGCTCACCAAGCGAGGGATCCGGGGCCAACGTCCTGACTTTC. Residues: CASSPSEGSGANVLTF. This chain uses TRBV18 with TRBJ2-6; D possibly corresponds to TRBD2 (5 bases). Germline CDR1 KGHSH, CDR2 LQKENI. The CDR3 spans 16 residues. The ends were cut back, 2 bases at V and 4 bases at J, with 12 bases in the middle.

The V call is TRBV7-3, the J call TRBJ2-1, with 10 bases matching TRBD2. The CDR3 is made up of 16 amino acids. Germline CDR1 is SGHTA and CDR2 is FQGTGA. V was pared by 5 bases and J by 4 bases, with 8 bases of the junction left unmatched. CDR3 region: CASSPTGTSVYNEQFF. In nucleotides, the CDR3 is TGTGCCAGCAGCCCCACCGGGACTAGCGTTTACAATGAGCAGTTCTTC.

This clone was detected only once. The chain combines TRBV6-6 with TRBJ2-5; 11 nucleotides agree with TRBD2. Trimming removed 6 bases from V and 5 bases from J; junction bases left unmatched: 11. This CDR3 contains 16 residues. Germline CDR1 and CDR2: MNHNY and SVGAGI (reference sequence). CDR3 region: CASRHRLAGLGETQYF. DNA for the CDR3: TGTGCCAGCAGGCACCGACTAGCGGGATTGGGGGAGACCCAGTACTTC.